Below are 3 T cell receptor beta chains sequenced from a single sample in a study of T cells in Graves' hyperthyroidism and ophthalmopathy. Amplification targeted TCR beta CDR3 regions from RNA transcripts. An initial round of RT-PCR targeting the TCR CDR3 relied on the HTBI primer set. From the multiplex PCR reads, TCRdb called clonotypes with MiXCR, one entry per CDR3 protein. The top ten clones hold less than 20% of a sample with a few hundred thousand distinct CDR3 sequences, about 15% of them seen once. The sequenced material came from blood. The receptors were gathered from a woman between 18 and 29 years old with Graves' hyperthyroidism.

Many counts were recorded for this clonotype. The rearrangement links TRBV6-2 or TRBV6-3 to TRBJ2-3, with 10 bases lining up with TRBD2. The V gene end was trimmed by 0 bases and the J gene end by 5 bases; junction bases not matched to a gene: 8. The CDR3 is 17 residues long. Germline CDR1 MNHEY, CDR2 SVGEGT. The CDR3 sequence is CASSYSSSGSYGDTQYF. The DNA for the CDR3 is TGTGCCAGCAGTTACTCCTCTAGCGGGAGTTATGGAGATACGCAGTATTTT.

This clonotype has at least ten counts. The chain has TRBV12-3 or TRBV12-4 and TRBJ2-7, with D possibly matching TRBD1 (6 bases). The V end lost 5 bases, the J end lost 5 bases, and 13 bases lay between the germline ends. The CDR3 totals 13 residues. The CDR3 nucleotides read TGTGCCAGCAGTACTACAGGGCCCCACGAGCAGTACTTC. Translation: CASSTTGPHEQYF.

This chain joins TRBV25-1 and TRBJ2-5; D may be TRBD2 (6 bases). Germline CDR1 and CDR2: MGHDK and SYGVNS. Trimming took 4 bases from V and 3 from J, leaving 9 bases between them. The CDR3 has 13 residues. In DNA form, the CDR3 reads TGTGCCAGCAGTGGAATAGCGGAAGAGACCCAGTACTTC. It yields the protein CASSGIAEETQYF.